The 14 T cell receptor beta chains given below trace back to one sample, sequenced in a study of identical twins. TCRdb independently ran MiXCR on the 5' RACE reads; one entry per CDR3 protein. Among 1.5 million to 2 million distinct CDR3 sequences listed, roughly a third were seen once. Specimen: cord blood. These receptors all come from a newborn girl in good health.

The chain employs TRBV12-3 or TRBV12-4 and TRBJ2-3; TRBD2 matches at 7 bases. V was pared by 8 bases and J by 3 bases, with 17 bases of the junction left unmatched. The length of the CDR3 is 17 residues. CDR3 nucleotide sequence: TGTGCCAGCGCGGGTCTAGCGGTTTTCCCCAGAACAGATACGCAGTATTTT. Protein sequence: CASAGLAVFPRTDTQYF.

CDR3 DNA sequence: TGCGCCAGCGGCCCAGGACAGGGAGCTAACTATGGCTACACCTTC. Encoded protein: CASGPGQGANYGYTF. The chain is built from TRBV5-1 and TRBJ1-2; TRBD1 matches 8 bases. V was pared by 7 bases and J by 0 bases, with 8 bases of the junction left unmatched. This CDR3 has 15 amino acids. Germline V gene data show CDR1 as SGHRS and CDR2 as YFSETQ.

This clonotype came up many times. The chain recombines TRBV5-1 with TRBJ2-1, with no clear D. The CDR3 sequence is 14 residues long. Germline CDR1 is SGHRS and CDR2 is YFSETQ. Trimming shortened V by 4 bases and J by 7 bases, and 15 bases separated the two germline ends. DNA for the CDR3: TGCGCCAGCAGCCCTTGGACGGGTCAGAATGAGCAGTTCTTC. It codes for CASSPWTGQNEQFF.

This clonotype was seen only a few times. The chain joins TRBV18 to TRBJ2-1; TRBD2 aligns across 12 bases. V trimming: 6 bases; J trimming: 7 bases; junction bases outside the gene matches: 7. The CDR3 contains 15 residues. Germline V gene sequence: CDR1 KGHSH, CDR2 LQKENI. DNA for the CDR3: TGTGCCAGCTCCCGACTAGCGGGAGAATTGAATGAGCAGTTCTTC. Protein: CASSRLAGELNEQFF.

This clonotype has a handful of counts. The rearrangement joins TRBV6-1 to TRBJ1-2; the D gene is possibly TRBD1 (5 bases). Per germline, CDR1 MNHNS and CDR2 SASEGT. The CDR3 contains 15 residues. V lost 0 bases, J lost 4 bases, and 12 bases lay in between. The CDR3 DNA reads as TGTGCCAGCAGTGAAGCGTCGGGGGGGGGCTATGGCTACACCTTC. Its protein product is CASSEASGGGYGYTF.

This clonotype was found a few times. The chain is built from TRBV4-2 and TRBJ2-1; the match to TRBD2 covers 14 bases. The CDR3 runs to 16 residues. Trimming cost V 2 bases and J 8 bases; bases outside gene matches: 5. CDR1 and CDR2 (germline): LGHNA, YNFKEQ. The CDR3 spells CASSQLGTSGSDEQFF. The CDR3 DNA sequence: TGTGCCAGCAGCCAATTAGGGACTAGCGGGAGTGATGAGCAGTTCTTC.

This clonotype turned up a few times. This chain joins TRBV3-1 and TRBJ2-7, with 9 bases lining up with TRBD2. Germline V gives CDR1 LGHDT, CDR2 YNNKEL (reference sequence). CDR3 length: 16 amino acids. With 4 bases clipped from V and 2 bases from J, the junction kept 9 bases outside the gene matches. CDR3 nucleotide sequence: TGTGCCAGCAGCCTCGATCCTAGCGGGGCTACCTACGAGCAGTACTTC. Translated: CASSLDPSGATYEQYF.

The chain is built from TRBV12-3 or TRBV12-4 and TRBJ1-5; no reliable D call. The CDR3 consists of 14 residues. Trimming removed 3 bases from V and 3 bases from J, with 9 bases in between. This CDR3 reads CASSFKVINQPQHF. The CDR3 nucleotides are TGTGCCAGCAGTTTCAAAGTGATCAATCAGCCCCAGCATTTT.

The V and J genes are TRBV6-1 and TRBJ2-4, with TRBD2 matching 9 bases. Germline V gives CDR1 MNHNS, CDR2 SASEGT. Losses at the gene ends were 4 bases for V and 0 bases for J; bases not matched to a gene: 10. CDR3 length equals 18 residues. DNA for the CDR3: TGTGCCAGCAGTGGACGACTGCTAGCGGGATTAGCCAAAAACATTCAGTACTTC. The encoded protein is CASSGRLLAGLAKNIQYF.

The chain has TRBV10-3 and TRBJ2-1; TRBD2 matches at 7 bases. CDR3 size: 17 residues. V lost 3 bases, J lost 5 bases, and 13 bases stayed unmatched. Looked up from germline, CDR1 is ENHRY and CDR2 is SYGVKD. CDR3 nucleotide sequence: TGTGCCATCAGTGAACCTCACAGCGGGAAAAACCACAATGAGCAGTTCTTC. As protein: CAISEPHSGKNHNEQFF.

This clonotype was seen a few times. The genes are TRBV29-1 and TRBJ1-2; tentative D call: TRBD1 (5 bases). The CDR3 contains 16 residues. Per germline, CDR1 SQVTM and CDR2 ANQGSEA. V dropped 7 bases and J dropped 4 bases, with 25 bases sitting between them. The CDR3 DNA reads as TGCAGCGCCCTCCCCGAGGGGCCCCATCCTTTCTATGGCTACACCTTC. Translating it yields CSALPEGPHPFYGYTF.

This clonotype was recorded once. This sequence joins TRBV9 and TRBJ2-5; no definite D call. Germline values: CDR1 SGDLS, CDR2 YYNGEE. The CDR3 loop spans 13 amino acids. Trimming removed 3 bases at V and 11 bases at J, with 17 bases between. The CDR3 loop reads CASSALLGNEQYF. Here the CDR3 DNA reads TGTGCCAGCAGCGCCCTTCTGGGCAATGAGCAGTACTTC.

This clonotype has more than one count but fewer than ten. The chain employs TRBV10-3 and TRBJ1-2, with D perhaps matching TRBD1 (6 bases). There are 12 residues in the CDR3. V shed 10 bases and J shed 4 bases, with 13 bases lying between them. The germline gives CDR1 ENHRY, CDR2 SYGVKD. The CDR3, as DNA: TGTGCCACCCAGGGGACTGGCTATGGCTACACCTTC. It translates to CATQGTGYGYTF.

This clonotype was seen repeatedly, ten times or more. V gene TRBV4-2 combines with J gene TRBJ2-1, with 14 bases identical to TRBD2. J lost 6 bases, V lost 4 bases, and 2 bases had no gene match. Germline V gives CDR1 LGHNA, CDR2 YNFKEQ. The CDR3 runs to 15 residues. CDR3 bases: TGTGCCAGCAGCCGAGGACTAGCGGGAGGCAATGAGCAGTTCTTC. This translates into CASSRGLAGGNEQFF.